The 8 T cell receptor beta chains below were found in one sample sequenced in a study of OX40 agonist ivuxolimab in advanced cancers. Sequenced by immunoSEQ multiplex PCR; TCRdb stores in-frame clones only, minus some. The sample consists of about 77,000 clones, about nine tenths of them appearing once. Specimen: CD4+ or CD8+ T cells sorted from blood, collected in a trial of the OX40 agonist ivuxolimab. The receptors were sampled from an adult with an advanced solid tumor such as melanoma, head and neck, liver or kidney cancer.

As regards this clone: Sequence at one end of the junction differs from germline and may be a read error. The CDR3 here is CASSSGHF. The CDR3 coding sequence is TGTGCCAGCAGCTCGGGCCACTTC. The chain recombines TRBV7-9 with TRBJ2-7, with unresolved D. The germline gives CDR1 SEHNR, CDR2 FQNEAQ (reference sequence). The CDR3 totals 8 residues.

The CDR3 here is CASSQEAPPGGPNEQFF. CDR3 nucleotide sequence: TGCGCCAGCAGCCAAGAGGCTCCCCCGGGAGGGCCCAATGAGCAGTTCTTC. The chain recombines TRBV4-1 with TRBJ2-1, with TRBD2 identical over 8 bases. J was trimmed by 6 bases and V by 0 bases; bases with no gene match: 10. The CDR3 consists of 17 residues. Germline CDR1 MGHRA, CDR2 YSYEKL.

V usage is TRBV30 and J usage is TRBJ1-5; the D is unclear. V was pared by 0 bases and J by 3 bases, with 6 bases between. In germline, CDR1 is GTSNPN, CDR2 SVGIG (reference sequence). The CDR3 loop spans 13 amino acids. CDR3 DNA sequence: TGTGCCTGGAGTGTACAGAACAATCAGCCCCAGCATTTT. It encodes CAWSVQNNQPQHF.

The V and J genes are TRBV5-1 and TRBJ1-4; 10 bases line up with TRBD1. CDR1 is SGHRS, CDR2 YFSETQ, per germline. This CDR3 region has 14 residues. V gave up 0 bases and J gave up 11 bases; unmatched junction bases: 4. In nucleotides, the CDR3 is TGCGCCAGCAGCTTGGGACAGGGGGCGGGGAAACTGTTTTTT. The encoded protein is CASSLGQGAGKLFF.

The chain employs TRBV28 and TRBJ1-4, with 10 bases that match TRBD1. V dropped 5 bases and J dropped 11; count of bases not matched to a gene: 5. Germline loops: CDR1 MDHEN, CDR2 SYDVKM. The CDR3 extends over 13 amino acids. CDR3 sequence reads: CASSPGQGVKLFF. In DNA, the CDR3 is TGTGCCAGCAGTCCAGGACAGGGGGTGAAACTGTTTTTT.

The chain has TRBV25-1 and TRBJ1-3; D is perhaps TRBD1 (6 bases). In germline, CDR1 is MGHDK, CDR2 SYGVNS. CDR3 size: 15 residues. V lost 6 bases and J 0 bases, leaving 12 bases between the germline ends. In nucleotides, the CDR3 is TGTGCCAGCAGCCAGGGGTATAACTCTGGAAACACCATATATTTT. Encoded protein: CASSQGYNSGNTIYF.

This chain connects TRBV5-1 to TRBJ1-3; a weak D match, TRBD1 (6 bases). The CDR3 contains 17 residues. V was pared by 5 bases and J by 0 bases, with 18 bases between. Germline CDR1 is SGHRS and CDR2 is YFSETQ. CDR3 nucleotide sequence: TGCGCCAGCAGGCCCCGCACGACAGGCCCCTCTGGAAACACCATATATTTT. Translated, it gives CASRPRTTGPSGNTIYF.

This clone is a singleton in its sample. J is TRBJ2-7 and V is TRBV6-4, with D possibly matching TRBD2 (5 bases). In germline, CDR1 is MRHNA, CDR2 SNTAGT. V lost 4 bases and J lost 4, with 17 bases in between. The CDR3 runs to 15 residues. Here the CDR3 reads CASSAHGMQGYEQYF. CDR3 bases: TGTGCCAGCAGTGCCCACGGGATGCAAGGGTACGAGCAGTACTTC.